A selection of T cell receptor beta chains follows, all from one sample in a study of tumor and adjacent non-tumor tissue in lung cancer. Each CDR3 protein gets one entry after TCRdb re-called the multiplex PCR reads with MiXCR. The table records 70,000 to 80,000 distinct CDR3 sequences, around 77% of them present only once. Sequencing was performed on lung tumor tissue. The receptors come from a woman aged 40 to 49 with non-small cell lung cancer. CDR3s include the opening cysteine and the closing phenylalanine or tryptophan. The order of the fields is clone size, V gene, D gene, CDR3 protein. The D gene is left open where the match is weak. A clone size is listed for some rows: how often the clone was seen (once, few, many), or a class if it is expanded.

>NA|TRBV10-2|TRBD1
CASSDRANQPQQF
>NA|TRBV29-1|NA
CSVDLLGPNTEVFF
>NA|TRBV5-1|NA
CAGSPLWGDEQFF
>NA|TRBV11-2|NA
CASSLDPQGSYKQYF
>NA|TRBV10-1|NA
CISSEEQSHEQFF
>many|TRBV7-9|NA
CASSLITSGRLETQYF
>NA|TRBV11-2|NA
CVSNLVSNYYEQYF
>NA|TRBV2|NA
CASSEIPRNEQFF
>NA|TRBV6-6|TRBD1
CASSTPGQGPYEQYF
>NA|TRBV10-3|NA
CASRAVSGYGYTF
>NA|TRBV4-1|NA
CANRMGRGTYNERFF
>NA|TRBV20-1|TRBD2
CNGRDHSGGVSYEQYF
>many|TRBV6-6|NA
CASWDALNEQYF
>NA|TRBV6-5|TRBD2
CASRSWTSHNEQLF
>NA|TRBV5-1|NA
CASSLNQSGRGRDTDTQYF
>NA|TRBV11-2|NA
CASNLDLRPIAEAFF
>NA|TRBV11-2|NA
CASSLGVVDGYTF
>NA|TRBV11-3|NA
CASSQGLAVGHEQYF
>many|TRBV4-2|TRBD2
CASSKRSAGGSYNEQFF
>NA|TRBV6-5|NA
CASSISASFLGHLYF
>many|TRBV6-5|NA
CASSRQSSGNTIYF
>many|TRBV29-1|TRBD1
CSGATGATEAFF
>NA|TRBV20-1|TRBD2
CSAKPAGGSTDAQYF
>NA|TRBV4-2|NA
CASSQDDIATNEKLFF
>NA|TRBV12-3/TRBV12-4|NA
CASRKGDSPLHF
>NA|TRBV7-8|NA
CVSSLPFEDGSEQYF
>NA|TRBV5-5|TRBD1
CASKLGTDSCEQYF
>NA|TRBV10-3|NA
CAIRGHSTDMQYF
>NA|TRBV11-3|NA
CAGSTTGTYQYF
>NA|TRBV11-2|NA
CASSQGTWQFF
>once|TRBV5-5|TRBD1
CDSSRRDRDTGELFF
>NA|TRBV20-1|NA
CSAFHTERYGHTF
>NA|TRBV11-2|TRBD1
CASSHGGQVQYF
>NA|TRBV6-1|NA
CVSSERDWTYRNQPQHF
>few|TRBV29-1|NA
CSSSKRSNSEAFF
>NA|TRBV20-1|NA
CSATKGGYEQYF
>NA|TRBV2|NA
CAIRGAYEQYF
>NA|TRBV11-2|NA
CASSQFNYDYAF
>many|TRBV12-5|NA
CASGLVQGSPLHF
>NA|TRBV12-3/TRBV12-4|NA
CATSFPQGRPETQNF
>medium-sized|TRBV7-9|NA
CASSPRRASGGANVLTF
>NA|TRBV6-6|NA
CASSYGAGECTRELFF
>NA|TRBV4-1|NA
CASSPSVRGVIESFF
>many|TRBV24-1|NA
CATSDLQTKNTGELFF
>many|TRBV4-1|NA
CASSQAWGGTDTQYF
>NA|TRBV4-1|NA
CVSSQVMGLDGYTF
>many|TRBV24-1|NA
CATSDFSWRGGSYNEQFF
>NA|TRBV7-8|TRBD1
CASSFRTGERSSYDQYF